This TCR beta chain came from a study of T cell responses to AZD1222 COVID-19 vaccine. Generated by immunoSEQ multiplex PCR, the TCRdb table keeps only in-frame clones and is missing some. The sample lists 100,000 to 150,000 clones, more than 90% occurring once. Per germline, CDR1 SGHVS and CDR2 FQNEAQ. Trimming removed 0 bases at V and 4 bases at J, with 9 bases between. The CDR3 totals 14 residues. Whole-study findings and limits: Every sample of the repertoires postdated the peak T cell response.

Worth noting for this clone: Its target is unknown.

The gene calls are TRBV7-8 and TRBJ2-5; D not certain. The starting material was peripheral blood, obtained 28 days after the second AZD1222 dose. The TCR originated in an adult who received the AZD1222 COVID-19 vaccine. The CDR3 loop is CASSLARMIETQYF. The CDR3 region has the DNA TGTGCCAGCAGCTTAGCGCGGATGATAGAGACCCAGTACTTC.